Each of the 27 T cell receptor beta chains below was sequenced from the same sample in a study of T cell responses to AZD1222 COVID-19 vaccine. The table came from immunoSEQ multiplex PCR; TCRdb's copy has only in-frame clones and leaves some out. The sample holds 150,000 to 200,000 clones, approximately 90% seen once. The source material was peripheral blood, sampled 28 days after the second AZD1222 dose. All receptors derive from an adult who received the AZD1222 COVID-19 vaccine.

This sequence joins TRBV12-3 or TRBV12-4 and TRBJ1-1; 8 bases agree with TRBD1. The CDR3 contains 13 residues. V dropped 5 bases and J dropped 6; count of bases not matched to a gene: 5. In DNA form, the CDR3 reads TGTGCCAGCAGTGTTCAGGGGGCCCCTGAAGCTTTCTTT. This translates into CASSVQGAPEAFF.

The V and J genes are TRBV5-6 and TRBJ1-5; D may be TRBD1 (6 bases). Germline-derived CDR1 and CDR2 are SGHDT and YYEEEE. The CDR3 consists of 15 residues. V was trimmed by 0 bases and J by 3 bases, leaving 10 bases between them. This CDR3 reads CASSLDGGLNQPQHF. CDR3 bases: TGTGCCAGCAGCTTGGATGGGGGGCTCAATCAGCCCCAGCATTTT.

The chain carries TRBV5-6 and TRBJ2-5; a possible D gene is TRBD1 (6 bases). Trimming removed 0 bases at V and 2 bases at J, with 8 bases between. In germline, CDR1 is SGHDT, CDR2 YYEEEE. The CDR3 spans 14 residues. The CDR3 DNA sequence: TGTGCCAGCAGCTTGGCCGGACAGCAAGAGACCCAGTACTTC. Translating it yields CASSLAGQQETQYF.

CDR3 coding DNA: TGTGCCAGCAGTCCAGGGGGCGGCGTCACTGAAGCTTTCTTT. Its protein product is CASSPGGGVTEAFF. The chain couples TRBV6-5 to TRBJ1-1; 8 bases fit TRBD1. Germline lookup yields CDR1 MNHEY and CDR2 SVGAGI. Trimming at V came to 5 bases and at J to 4 bases, leaving 6 bases not matched to a gene. The CDR3 loop spans 14 amino acids.

The chain joins TRBV19 to TRBJ1-3; D is unresolved. The CDR3 covers 15 residues. The V and J ends lost 5 bases and 1 base respectively, with 12 bases between them. Germline assignment: CDR1 LNHDA and CDR2 SQIVND (reference sequence). The CDR3 is CASSYSLSSGNTIYF. The CDR3 region has the DNA TGTGCCAGTAGTTACAGCCTCTCTTCTGGAAACACCATATATTTT. The entire variable domain, with the rest obtained from reference TRBV19 and TRBJ1-3, is as follows: DGGITQSPKYLFRKEGQNVTLSCEQNLNHDAMYWYRQDPGQGLRLIYYSQIVNDFQKGDIAEGYSVSREKKESFPLTVTSAQKNPTAFYLCASSYSLSSGNTIYFGEGSWLTVV.

The chain combines TRBV15 with TRBJ1-1, with 7 bases fitting TRBD1. CDR3 length equals 18 residues. After removal of 0 bases from V and 1 base from J, the junction contained 11 bases not matched to a gene. Germline CDR1 and CDR2: LNHNV and YYDKDF (reference sequence). DNA for the CDR3: TGTGCCACCAGCAGAGAGTGGGCACAGGGGTACAAGAACACTGAAGCTTTCTTT. Protein sequence: CATSREWAQGYKNTEAFF.

The gene calls are TRBV29-1 and TRBJ1-1; no reliable D call. In germline, CDR1 is SQVTM, CDR2 ANQGSEA. This CDR3 spans 11 amino acids. V was clipped by 5 bases and J by 4 bases, with 8 bases between them. CDR3 DNA: TGCAGCGTTTATGGGATCACTGAAGCTTTCTTT. Its protein product is CSVYGITEAFF.

The chain carries TRBV30 and TRBJ1-4, with D possibly matching TRBD1 (5 bases). CDR3 size: 13 residues. Germline V CDR1 and CDR2: GTSNPN, SVGIG (reference sequence). V shed 8 bases and J shed 3 bases, with 13 bases lying between them. CDR3: CARSTGANEKLFF. The CDR3 nucleotides read TGTGCCCGCTCAACAGGAGCTAATGAAAAACTGTTTTTT.

The chain joins TRBV28 to TRBJ1-2; D is ambiguous. The CDR3 runs 16 residues. The germline CDR1 and CDR2 sequences are MDHEN and SYDVKM. V was trimmed by 1 base and J by 5 bases, leaving 17 bases between them. The CDR3 DNA reads as TGTGCCAGCAGTTTATCCGCCAGTGCAGGAATATATGGCTACACCTTC. This gives the protein CASSLSASAGIYGYTF.

This chain links TRBV6-1 with TRBJ1-6, with 8 bases fitting TRBD1. The germline CDR1 and CDR2 sequences are MNHNS and SASEGT. The CDR3 is 17 residues long. J was trimmed by 7 bases and V by 3 bases; bases with no gene match: 11. CDR3 in amino acids: CASSDGYGQGLNSPLHF. The CDR3 bases are TGTGCCAGCAGTGACGGGTACGGACAGGGATTGAATTCACCCCTCCACTTT.

In nucleotides, the CDR3 is TGTGCCAGCAGCTTAGCGGTAGCGGGGGGCCAAGAGACCCAGTACTTC. It specifies CASSLAVAGGQETQYF. V gene TRBV7-9 combines with J gene TRBJ2-5; TRBD2 aligns across 10 bases. Germline V gene data show CDR1 as SEHNR and CDR2 as FQNEAQ (reference sequence). With V trimmed by 0 bases and J by 1 base, 2 bases remained unmatched. The CDR3 covers 16 residues. Using reference TRBV7-9 and TRBJ2-5 for the parts outside the CDR3, the full variable domain is DTGVSQNPRHKITKRGQNVTFRCDPISEHNRLYWYRQTLGQGPEFLTYFQNEAQLEKSRLLSDRFSAERPKGSFSTLEIQRTEQGDSAMYLCASSLAVAGGQETQYFGPGTRLLVL.

The genes are TRBV6-5 and TRBJ1-1; the D gene is possibly TRBD1 (6 bases). Looked up from germline, CDR1 is MNHEY and CDR2 is SVGAGI. Trimming pared 6 bases from V and 3 bases from J, leaving 14 bases between. The CDR3 sequence is 14 residues long. DNA of the CDR3: TGTGCCAGCAGGGTGACAGGATGGGACACTGAAGCTTTCTTT. Protein: CASRVTGWDTEAFF.

The V gene is TRBV30, the J gene TRBJ1-5; D is ambiguous. V shed 2 bases and J shed 4 bases, with 9 bases lying between them. The CDR3 consists of 13 residues. Germline CDR1 reads GTSNPN; CDR2 reads SVGIG (reference sequence). The CDR3 protein is CAWSYTGNQPQHF. CDR3 DNA sequence: TGTGCCTGGAGTTATACGGGGAATCAGCCCCAGCATTTT. The whole variable domain, remainder taken from reference TRBV30 and TRBJ1-5, is SQTIHQWPATLVQPVGSPLSLECTVEGTSNPNLYWYRQAAGRGLQLLFYSVGIGQISSEVPQNLSASRPQDRQFILSSKKLLLSDSGFYLCAWSYTGNQPQHFGDGTRLSIL.

This rearrangement joins TRBV4-3 to TRBJ2-7; TRBD1 aligns across 8 bases. Trimming cost V 0 bases and J 2 bases; bases outside gene matches: 3. Germline V gives CDR1 LGHNA, CDR2 YSLEER. There are 15 residues in the CDR3. DNA for the CDR3: TGCGCCAGCAGCCAAGAGGGACAGGCAACCTACGAGCAGTACTTC. This translates into CASSQEGQATYEQYF.

The rearrangement uses TRBV7-8 and TRBJ1-1; D remains ambiguous. The germline CDR1 and CDR2 sequences are SGHVS and FQNEAQ. This CDR3 has 14 amino acids. Trimming stripped 3 bases from V and 1 base from J, with 9 bases between. The CDR3 is CASSFRTQNTEAFF. CDR3 sequence (DNA): TGTGCCAGCAGCTTCCGGACGCAGAACACTGAAGCTTTCTTT.

This chain uses TRBV6-5 with TRBJ1-1; no clear D gene. The CDR3 extends over 14 amino acids. Germline V gives CDR1 MNHEY, CDR2 SVGAGI. V was cut by 6 bases and J by 1 base, with 12 bases left in between. CDR3 nucleotide sequence: TGTGCCAGCAGCCACCTGGGCAGGAACACTGAAGCTTTCTTT. Protein: CASSHLGRNTEAFF.

This rearrangement joins TRBV5-8 to TRBJ1-2; TRBD1 matches at 7 bases. V trimming: 2 bases; J trimming: 7 bases; junction bases outside the gene matches: 11. The CDR3 runs 15 residues. Germline-derived CDR1 and CDR2 are SGHTS and YDEGEE. CDR3 bases: TGTGCCAGCAGCTTCCTCTGGACAGGATTAAGTGGCTACACCTTC. Encoded protein: CASSFLWTGLSGYTF.

The chain employs TRBV5-1 and TRBJ2-7; D is perhaps TRBD1 or TRBD2 (6 bases each). Per the germline V gene, CDR1 is SGHRS and CDR2 is YFSETQ. V lost 0 bases and J lost 2, with 9 bases in between. The CDR3 is made up of 14 amino acids. The CDR3 sequence is CASSLEGGPYEQYF. Here the CDR3 DNA reads TGCGCCAGCAGCTTGGAGGGGGGACCCTACGAGCAGTACTTC.

The chain has TRBV6-5 and TRBJ1-4; a weak D match, TRBD1 (5 bases). Trimming shortened V by 2 bases and J by 8 bases, and 12 bases separated the two germline ends. Germline V gene sequence: CDR1 MNHEY, CDR2 SVGAGI. The CDR3 runs 14 residues. The CDR3 is CASSYLVGGEKLFF. CDR3 in DNA: TGTGCCAGCAGTTACCTCGTCGGGGGGGAAAAACTGTTTTTT.

The genes are TRBV27 and TRBJ2-7; D is tentatively TRBD1 or TRBD2 (5 bases each). Germline V gives CDR1 MNHEY, CDR2 SMNVEV (reference sequence). The CDR3 covers 14 residues. Trimming removed 3 bases at V and 2 bases at J, with 11 bases between. DNA of the CDR3: TGTGCCAGCAGTTTCTCCGGGACCCCCTACGAGCAGTACTTC. Amino acids: CASSFSGTPYEQYF.

The chain couples TRBV21-1 to TRBJ2-1; TRBD1, as called in the table, went unchecked against the DNA. TRBV21-1 is an annotated pseudogene. The CDR3 spans 15 residues. Here the CDR3 DNA reads TGTGCCAGCAGCGCCCGGGACAGGGGGCAAAATGAGCAGTTCTTC. Protein: CASSARDRGQNEQFF.

The chain joins TRBV6-5 to TRBJ1-2, with D possibly TRBD1 on 5 matching bases. V lost 3 bases to trimming and J lost 5 bases, with 13 bases between them. CDR1 is MNHEY and CDR2 is SVGAGI in the germline V gene. This CDR3 comprises 14 residues. CDR3 loop: CASSYGTVPYGYTF. The CDR3 region has the DNA TGTGCCAGCAGTTATGGGACCGTACCTTATGGCTACACCTTC.

The V and J genes are TRBV27 and TRBJ1-5; TRBD1 might be the D (5 bases). Trimming removed 5 bases at V and 5 bases at J, with 13 bases between. CDR3 length equals 14 residues. The V gene's germline CDR1 is MNHEY and CDR2 SMNVEV (reference sequence). The CDR3 region is CASSAGYEHQPQHF. CDR3 nucleotides: TGTGCCAGCAGTGCAGGGTACGAACATCAGCCCCAGCATTTT.

This chain uses TRBV7-9 with TRBJ1-3; perhaps TRBD1 as D (5 bases). Germline CDR1 reads SEHNR; CDR2 reads FQNEAQ (reference sequence). Trimming pared 5 bases from V and 4 bases from J, leaving 18 bases between. The CDR3 sequence is 16 residues long. This chain's CDR3 is CASSPIDPQGGNTIYF. In DNA form, the CDR3 reads TGTGCCAGCAGCCCGATCGACCCGCAGGGCGGAAACACCATATATTTT.

This clone has more than one count but fewer than ten. The V and J genes are TRBV5-6 and TRBJ2-7; D is ambiguous. This CDR3 has 15 residues. Germline loops: CDR1 SGHDT, CDR2 YYEEEE. V lost 0 bases and J 2 bases, leaving 12 bases between the germline ends. This CDR3 reads CASSLEGRPPYEQYF. CDR3 in DNA: TGTGCCAGCAGCTTGGAGGGCAGGCCCCCCTACGAGCAGTACTTC.

The chain links TRBV5-6 to TRBJ1-4; D unclear. Germline lookup yields CDR1 SGHDT and CDR2 YYEEEE. The CDR3 consists of 14 residues. V gave up 1 base and J gave up 5 bases, with 9 bases separating them. The chain's CDR3 is CASSLSGVNEKLFF. In nucleotides, the CDR3 is TGTGCCAGCAGCTTGTCAGGTGTAAATGAAAAACTGTTTTTT.

The chain joins TRBV27 to TRBJ2-7; D remains ambiguous. In germline, CDR1 is MNHEY, CDR2 SMNVEV (reference sequence). This CDR3 comprises 16 residues. Trimming stripped 5 bases from V and 5 bases from J, with 22 bases between. DNA for the CDR3: TGTGCCAGCAGTACAACTGGACCTCGCGGCCCCGACGAGCAGTACTTC. Translating it yields CASSTTGPRGPDEQYF.